Shown below are 3 T cell receptor beta chains from a single sample sequenced in a study of metastatic and nonmetastatic thyroid tumors. MiXCR was used by TCRdb to re-call the PCR reads. This sample carries 30,000 or so clones, about 31% of them seen once, and the ten largest clones take less than 9.5%. Every patient underwent thyroid surgery untreated. The sequenced sample was blood. These receptors originate from a female donor with papillary thyroid cancer or a benign thyroid nodule (not recorded which). Some clones in this sample may be carry-over from other donors' samples.

This clone occurred a few times. V usage is TRBV4-1 and J usage is TRBJ1-5; D not certain. Trimming stripped 0 bases from V and 7 bases from J, with 7 bases between. This CDR3 is 13 amino acids long. The germline gives CDR1 MGHRA, CDR2 YSYEKL. This CDR3 is CASSQDRGQPQHF. The DNA for the CDR3 is TGCGCCAGCAGCCAAGATCGGGGACAGCCCCAGCATTTT.

The CDR3 region is CASSQAGDSNEQFF. Here the CDR3 DNA reads TGTGCCAGCAGCCAAGCTGGGGACAGCAATGAGCAGTTCTTC. The chain is built from TRBV6-4 and TRBJ2-1, with 7 bases aligning to TRBD1. V shed 6 bases and J 6 bases; nucleotides not matched to a gene: 8. This CDR3 is 14 amino acids long. Germline assignment: CDR1 MRHNA and CDR2 SNTAGT.

This clone was observed at least ten times. The V and J genes are TRBV11-1 and TRBJ2-3, with 7 positions matching TRBD2. The CDR3 length is 16 residues. Germline V gives CDR1 SGHAT, CDR2 FQDESV (reference sequence). Unmatched junction bases numbered 12, after V lost 5 bases and J lost 4 bases. Here the CDR3 reads CASSPSLAGAADTQYF. CDR3 DNA sequence: TGTGCCAGCAGCCCATCACTGGCGGGAGCGGCAGATACGCAGTATTTT.